This T cell receptor (beta chain) is drawn from a study of cytomegalovirus exposure and HLA in healthy donors. Findings and caveats of the study: Several of the most significant clusters appeared linked to common viral pathogens, based on a later analysis. A later analysis reportedly identified an Asian-associated ancestry cluster as carrying fewer N-insertions than the roughly 720-donor mean. An analysis done earlier found most TCR beta V segments productive about 87% or about 30% of the time.

Comment on this clone: No antigen is known for it.

Both 60 Vbeta primers and 13 Jbeta primers went into the PCR. Here immunoSEQ multiplex PCR was the method, and the copy in TCRdb shows in-frame clones only, minus some. Here the sample spans more than 130,000 clones, approximately 77% being singletons. Trimming cost V 2 bases and J 4 bases, with 11 bases left between them. There are 14 residues in the CDR3. Germline V gives CDR1 SGHVS, CDR2 FQNEAQ. The chain couples TRBV7-8 to TRBJ1-2; D is undetermined. This receptor was taken from a woman aged 45-65 years in good health and CMV-seronegative. The sample was PBMCs. CDR3 residues: CASSLSVASYGYTF. CDR3 coding DNA: TGTGCCAGCAGCTTATCGGTAGCCTCCTATGGCTACACCTTC.